This TCR beta chain was recorded in a study of identifying expanded T cells in peripheral blood. Whole-study results and caveats: Roughly 1.2 clones differed between technical replicates, versus around 16 and 19 over time. Variance in clone template counts between approximately two-week samples significantly increased with total template count across all healthy donors.

Healthy donors had no documented immune events, such as infections, while sampled. Some clones are missing from TCRdb's copy, which holds only in-frame ones; the method was immunoSEQ multiplex PCR. The repertoire has 100,000 or so clones, approximately 90% of them found once; the top ten carry about 18%. This clone appeared a single time. The antigen remains undetermined. The CDR3 has 17 residues. With 0 bases clipped from V and 2 bases from J, the junction kept 7 bases outside the gene matches. Germline CDR1 and CDR2: LNHNV and YYDKDF (reference sequence). The chain carries TRBV15 and TRBJ1-5; TRBD1 matches at 7 bases. This TCR derives from a person aged 18 to 75 in good health. Sequencing used blood. The CDR3 loop reads CATSREQGISGNQPQHF. The CDR3 nucleotides read TGTGCCACCAGCAGAGAACAGGGGATAAGTGGCAATCAGCCCCAGCATTTT.